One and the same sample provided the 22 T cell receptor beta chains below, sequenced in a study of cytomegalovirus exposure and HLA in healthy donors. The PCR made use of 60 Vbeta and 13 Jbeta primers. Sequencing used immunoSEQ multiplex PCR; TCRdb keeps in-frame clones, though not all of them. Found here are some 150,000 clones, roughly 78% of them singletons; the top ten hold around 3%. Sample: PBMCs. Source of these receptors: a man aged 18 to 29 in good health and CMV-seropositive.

The CDR3 region has the DNA TGTGCCAGCACCAATGGACAGGCCCATGAGCAGTTCTTC. Encoded protein: CASTNGQAHEQFF. This rearrangement joins TRBV27 to TRBJ2-1; 7 nucleotides match TRBD1. This CDR3 region has 13 residues. V lost 7 bases and J lost 8; bases outside the gene matches: 8. The germline V gene has CDR1 MNHEY and CDR2 SMNVEV (reference sequence).

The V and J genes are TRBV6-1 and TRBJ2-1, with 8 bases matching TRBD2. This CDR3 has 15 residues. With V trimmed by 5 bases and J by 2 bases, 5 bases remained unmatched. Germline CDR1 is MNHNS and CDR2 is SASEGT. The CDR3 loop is CASSPAGVPYNEQFF. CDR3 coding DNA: TGTGCCAGCAGTCCAGCGGGAGTCCCCTACAATGAGCAGTTCTTC.

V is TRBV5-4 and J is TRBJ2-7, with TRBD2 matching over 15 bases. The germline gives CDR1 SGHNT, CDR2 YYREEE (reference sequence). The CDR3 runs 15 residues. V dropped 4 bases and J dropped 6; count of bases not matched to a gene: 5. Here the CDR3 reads CASSTGTSGRTEQYF. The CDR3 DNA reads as TGTGCCAGCAGCACCGGGACTAGCGGGAGGACCGAGCAGTACTTC.

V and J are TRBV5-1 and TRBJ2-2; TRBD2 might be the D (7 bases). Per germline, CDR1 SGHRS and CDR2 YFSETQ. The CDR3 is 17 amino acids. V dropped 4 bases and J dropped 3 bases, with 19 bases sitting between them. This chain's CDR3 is CASSGGGPSEYTGELFF. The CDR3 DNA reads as TGCGCCAGCAGCGGGGGGGGCCCTAGCGAATACACCGGGGAGCTGTTTTTT.

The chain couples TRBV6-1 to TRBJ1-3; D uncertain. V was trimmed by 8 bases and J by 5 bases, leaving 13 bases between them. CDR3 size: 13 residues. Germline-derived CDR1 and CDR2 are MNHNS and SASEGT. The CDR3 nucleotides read TGTGCCAGCGAAGAGGATTTCCGAAACACCATATATTTT. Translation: CASEEDFRNTIYF.

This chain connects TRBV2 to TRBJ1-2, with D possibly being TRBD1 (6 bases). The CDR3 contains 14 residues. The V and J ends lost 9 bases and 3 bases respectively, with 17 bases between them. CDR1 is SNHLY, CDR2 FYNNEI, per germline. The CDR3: CARPPTGQDYGYTF. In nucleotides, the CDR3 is TGTGCCAGGCCCCCTACAGGGCAGGACTATGGCTACACCTTC.

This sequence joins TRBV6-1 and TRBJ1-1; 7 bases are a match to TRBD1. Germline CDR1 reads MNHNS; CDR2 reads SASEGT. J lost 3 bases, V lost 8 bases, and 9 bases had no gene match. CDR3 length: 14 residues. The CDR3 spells CASGVTGMDTEAFF. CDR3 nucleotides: TGTGCCAGCGGGGTGACAGGGATGGACACTGAAGCTTTCTTT.

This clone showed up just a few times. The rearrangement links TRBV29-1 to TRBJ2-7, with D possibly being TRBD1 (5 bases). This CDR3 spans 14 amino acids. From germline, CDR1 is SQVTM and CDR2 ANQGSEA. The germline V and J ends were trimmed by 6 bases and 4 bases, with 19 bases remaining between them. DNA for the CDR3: TGCAGCGTCCGAATAGGACATCCATCGTACGAGCAGTACTTC. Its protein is CSVRIGHPSYEQYF.

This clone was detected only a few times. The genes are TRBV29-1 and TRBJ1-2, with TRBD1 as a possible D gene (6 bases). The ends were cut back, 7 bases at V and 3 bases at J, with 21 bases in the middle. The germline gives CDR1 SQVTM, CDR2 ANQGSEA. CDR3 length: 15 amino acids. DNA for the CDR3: TGCAGCGATGGGGGCTACGGCAGGGAAGACTATGGCTACACCTTC. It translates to CSDGGYGREDYGYTF.

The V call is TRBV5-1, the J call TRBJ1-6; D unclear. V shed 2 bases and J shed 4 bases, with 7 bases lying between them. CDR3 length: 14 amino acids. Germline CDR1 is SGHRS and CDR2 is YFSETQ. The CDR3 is CASSLAGYNSPLHF. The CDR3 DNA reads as TGCGCCAGCAGCTTAGCAGGTTATAATTCACCCCTCCACTTT.

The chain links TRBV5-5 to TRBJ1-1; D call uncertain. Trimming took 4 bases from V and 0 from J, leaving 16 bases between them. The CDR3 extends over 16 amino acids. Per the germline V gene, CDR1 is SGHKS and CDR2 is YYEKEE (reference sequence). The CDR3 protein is CASSDQAVIMNTEAFF. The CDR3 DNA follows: TGTGCCAGCAGCGACCAGGCCGTTATAATGAACACTGAAGCTTTCTTT.

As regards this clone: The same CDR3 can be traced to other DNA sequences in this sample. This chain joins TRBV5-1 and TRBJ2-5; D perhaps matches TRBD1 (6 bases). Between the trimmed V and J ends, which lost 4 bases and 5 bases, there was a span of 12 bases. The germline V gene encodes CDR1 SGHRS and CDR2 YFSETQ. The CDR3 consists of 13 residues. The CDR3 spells CASSLRGGETQYF. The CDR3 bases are TGCGCCAGCAGCCTCAGGGGTGGCGAGACCCAGTACTTC.

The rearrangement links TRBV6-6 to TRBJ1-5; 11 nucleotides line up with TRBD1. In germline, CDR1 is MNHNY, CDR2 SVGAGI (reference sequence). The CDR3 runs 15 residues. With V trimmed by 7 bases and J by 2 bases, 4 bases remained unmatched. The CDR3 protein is CASTGQGAGNQPQHF. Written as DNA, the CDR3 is TGTGCCAGCACCGGACAGGGGGCTGGCAATCAGCCCCAGCATTTT.

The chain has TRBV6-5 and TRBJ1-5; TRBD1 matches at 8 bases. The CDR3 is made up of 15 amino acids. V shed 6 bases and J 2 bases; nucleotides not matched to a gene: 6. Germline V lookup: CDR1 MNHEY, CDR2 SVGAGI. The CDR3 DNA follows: TGTGCCAGCAGGACCGACAGGGGTGGCAATCAGCCCCAGCATTTT. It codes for CASRTDRGGNQPQHF.

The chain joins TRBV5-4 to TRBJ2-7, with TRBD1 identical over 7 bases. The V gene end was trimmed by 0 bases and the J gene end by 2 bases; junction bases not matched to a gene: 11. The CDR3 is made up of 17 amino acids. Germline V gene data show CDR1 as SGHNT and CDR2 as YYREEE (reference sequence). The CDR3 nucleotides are TGTGCCAGCAGCTTGGGTAGGGGGCGCTTACTGGCCTACGAGCAGTACTTC. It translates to CASSLGRGRLLAYEQYF.

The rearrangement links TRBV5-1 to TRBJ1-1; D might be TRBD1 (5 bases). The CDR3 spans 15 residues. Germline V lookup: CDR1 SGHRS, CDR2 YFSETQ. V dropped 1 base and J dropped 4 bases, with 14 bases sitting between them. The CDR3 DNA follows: TGCGCCAGCAGCTTGATGTCCAGGGTTGGCACTGAAGCTTTCTTT. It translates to CASSLMSRVGTEAFF. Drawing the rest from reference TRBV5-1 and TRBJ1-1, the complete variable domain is KAGVTQTPRYLIKTRGQQVTLSCSPISGHRSVSWYQQTPGQGLQFLFEYFSETQRNKGNFPGRFSGRQFSNSRSEMNVSTLELGDSALYLCASSLMSRVGTEAFFGQGTRLTVV.

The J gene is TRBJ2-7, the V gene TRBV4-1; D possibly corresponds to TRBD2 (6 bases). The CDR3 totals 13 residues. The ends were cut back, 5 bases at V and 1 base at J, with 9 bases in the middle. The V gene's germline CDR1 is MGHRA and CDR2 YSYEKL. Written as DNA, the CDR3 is TGCGCCAGCAGCGAGCGGGTTTCCTACGAGCAGTACTTC. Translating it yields CASSERVSYEQYF.

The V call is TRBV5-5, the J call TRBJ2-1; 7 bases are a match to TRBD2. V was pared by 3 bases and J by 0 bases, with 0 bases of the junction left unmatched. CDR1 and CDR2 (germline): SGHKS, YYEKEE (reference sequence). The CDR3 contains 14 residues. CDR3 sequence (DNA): TGTGCCAGCAGCTGGGGGGGCTCCTACAATGAGCAGTTCTTC. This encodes CASSWGGSYNEQFF. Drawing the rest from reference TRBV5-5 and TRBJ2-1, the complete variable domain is DAGVTQSPTHLIKTRGQQVTLRCSPISGHKSVSWYQQVLGQGPQFIFQYYEKEERGRGNFPDRFSARQFPNYSSELNVNALLLGDSALYLCASSWGGSYNEQFFGPGTRLTVL.

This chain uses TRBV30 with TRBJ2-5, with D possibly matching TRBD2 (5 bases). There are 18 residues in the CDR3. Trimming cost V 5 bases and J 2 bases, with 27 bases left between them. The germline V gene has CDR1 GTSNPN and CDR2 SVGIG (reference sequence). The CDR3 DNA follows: TGTGCCTGGGCCCTATTGGAGCGGCGATCAGGCCTTCAAGAGACCCAGTACTTC. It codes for CAWALLERRSGLQETQYF.

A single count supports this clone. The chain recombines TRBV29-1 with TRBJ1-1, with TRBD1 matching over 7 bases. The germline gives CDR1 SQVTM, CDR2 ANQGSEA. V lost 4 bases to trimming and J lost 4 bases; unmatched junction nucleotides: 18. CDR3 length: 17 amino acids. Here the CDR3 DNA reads TGCAGCGTTGTAAGGGGTGTGTCAGGGGGGCTTGGCACTGAAGCTTTCTTT. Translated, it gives CSVVRGVSGGLGTEAFF. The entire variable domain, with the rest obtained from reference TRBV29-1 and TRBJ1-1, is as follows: SAVISQKPSRDICQRGTSLTIQCQVDSQVTMMFWYRQQPGQSLTLIATANQGSEATYESGFVIDKFPISRPNLTFSTLTVSNMSPEDSSIYLCSVVRGVSGGLGTEAFFGQGTRLTVV.

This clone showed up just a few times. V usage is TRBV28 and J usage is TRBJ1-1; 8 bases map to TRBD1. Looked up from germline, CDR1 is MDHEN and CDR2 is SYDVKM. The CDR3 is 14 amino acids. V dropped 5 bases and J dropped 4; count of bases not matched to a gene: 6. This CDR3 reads CASSLQTGVTEAFF. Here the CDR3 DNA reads TGTGCCAGCAGTCTCCAGACAGGGGTCACTGAAGCTTTCTTT.

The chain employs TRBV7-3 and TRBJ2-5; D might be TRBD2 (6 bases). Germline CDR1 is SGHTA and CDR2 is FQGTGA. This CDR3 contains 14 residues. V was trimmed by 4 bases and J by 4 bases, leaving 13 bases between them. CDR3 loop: CASSSGVGGETQYF. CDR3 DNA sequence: TGTGCCAGCAGCTCGGGGGTGGGTGGAGAGACCCAGTACTTC.